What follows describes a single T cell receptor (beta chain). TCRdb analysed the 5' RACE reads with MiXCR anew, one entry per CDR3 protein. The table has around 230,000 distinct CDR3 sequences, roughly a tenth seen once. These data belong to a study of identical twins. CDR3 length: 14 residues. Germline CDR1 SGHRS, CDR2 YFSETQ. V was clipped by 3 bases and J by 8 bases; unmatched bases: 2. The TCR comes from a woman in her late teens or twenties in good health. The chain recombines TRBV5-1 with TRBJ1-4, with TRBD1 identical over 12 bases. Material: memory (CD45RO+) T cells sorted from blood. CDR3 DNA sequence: TGCGCCAGCAGCTGGGGGACAGGGGGCGAAAAACTGTTTTTT. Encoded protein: CASSWGTGGEKLFF.